The subject of this entry is one T cell receptor (beta chain). The antigen is undetermined. The data were obtained in a study of T cell responses to AZD1222 COVID-19 vaccine. Study outcomes and limitations: Reportedly, nearly half the spike-specific TCRs target unmutated variant regions. It should be noted that donors were predominantly white British and more often female, and clonal diversity was possibly underestimated. Compared with day 0, the breadth and depth of the Spike-specific TCR repertoire rose significantly after two doses of AZD1222. Vaccine-related CD4 TCRs covered spike, predominating at 160-218 and 743-854.

Only in-frame clones appear in the TCRdb table, and some are missing; sequencing was by immunoSEQ multiplex PCR. The sample records around 100,000 clones, about 89% being singletons. This TCR was sampled from an adult in good health. The material sequenced was peripheral blood, taken on day 0 of MenACWY control vaccination.

The CDR3 is CASSYSSGQDYGYTF. The CDR3 DNA follows: TGTGCCAGCAGTTACTCATCGGGACAGGACTATGGCTACACCTTC. The chain links TRBV6-5 to TRBJ1-2, with 8 bases aligning to TRBD1. This CDR3 has 15 amino acids. The germline gives CDR1 MNHEY, CDR2 SVGAGI. Trimming at V came to 0 bases and at J to 3 bases, leaving 3 bases not matched to a gene.